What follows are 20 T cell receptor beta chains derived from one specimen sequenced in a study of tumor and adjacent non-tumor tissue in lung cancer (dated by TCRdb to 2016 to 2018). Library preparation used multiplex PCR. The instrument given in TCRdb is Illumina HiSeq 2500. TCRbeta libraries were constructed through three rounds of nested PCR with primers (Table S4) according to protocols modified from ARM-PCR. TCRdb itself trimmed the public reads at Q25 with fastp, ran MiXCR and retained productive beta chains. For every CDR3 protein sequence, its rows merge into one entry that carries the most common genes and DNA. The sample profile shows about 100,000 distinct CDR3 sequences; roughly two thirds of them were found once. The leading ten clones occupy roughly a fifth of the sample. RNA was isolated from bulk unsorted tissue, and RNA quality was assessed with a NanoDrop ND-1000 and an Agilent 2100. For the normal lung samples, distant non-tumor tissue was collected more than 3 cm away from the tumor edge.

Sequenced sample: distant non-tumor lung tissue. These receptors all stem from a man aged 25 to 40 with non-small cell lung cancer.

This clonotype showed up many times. CDR3 region: CASSPAGFVTDTQYF. In DNA form, the CDR3 reads TGCGCCAGCAGCCCCGCCGGTTTTGTCACAGATACGCAGTATTTT. The genes are TRBV4-3 and TRBJ2-3, with D unresolved. Germline assignment: CDR1 LGHNA and CDR2 YSLEER. CDR3 size: 15 residues. The V end lost 4 bases, the J end lost 2 bases, and 13 bases lay between the germline ends.

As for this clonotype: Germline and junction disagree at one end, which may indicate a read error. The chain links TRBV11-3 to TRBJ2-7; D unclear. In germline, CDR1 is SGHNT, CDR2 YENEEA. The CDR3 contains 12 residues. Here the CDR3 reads CVSSLYNYEQYF. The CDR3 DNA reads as TGTGTCAGCAGCTTATACAACTACGAGCAGTACTTC.

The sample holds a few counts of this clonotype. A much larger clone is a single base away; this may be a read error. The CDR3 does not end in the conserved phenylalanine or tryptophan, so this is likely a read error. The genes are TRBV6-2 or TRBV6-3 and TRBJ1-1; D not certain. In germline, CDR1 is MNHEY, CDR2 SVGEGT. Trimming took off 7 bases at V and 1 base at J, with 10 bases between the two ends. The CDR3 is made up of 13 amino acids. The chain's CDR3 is CASNGYPNTEAFL. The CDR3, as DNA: TGTGCCAGCAATGGATACCCGAACACTGAAGCTTTCCTT.

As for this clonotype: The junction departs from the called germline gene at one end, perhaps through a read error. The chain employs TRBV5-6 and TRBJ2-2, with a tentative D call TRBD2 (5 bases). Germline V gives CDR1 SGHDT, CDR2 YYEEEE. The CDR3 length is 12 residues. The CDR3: CASSFRTWELFF. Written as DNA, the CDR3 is TGTGCCAGCAGCTTTCGGACCTGGGAGCTGTTTTTC.

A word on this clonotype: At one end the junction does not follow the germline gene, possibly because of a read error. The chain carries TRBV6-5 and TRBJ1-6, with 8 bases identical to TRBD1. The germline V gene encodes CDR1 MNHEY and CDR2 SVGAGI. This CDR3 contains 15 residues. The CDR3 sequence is CTSSYTTGDDSPLHF. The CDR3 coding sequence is TGTACCAGCAGTTACACGACAGGGGATGATTCACCCCTCCACTTC.

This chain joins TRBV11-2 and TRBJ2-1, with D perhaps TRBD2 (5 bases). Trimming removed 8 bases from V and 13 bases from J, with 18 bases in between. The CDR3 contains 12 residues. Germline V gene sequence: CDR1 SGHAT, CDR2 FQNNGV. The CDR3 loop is CASSDSSLEQFF. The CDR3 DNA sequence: TGTGCCAGCTCTGATTCTAGCCTGGAACAGTTCTTC.

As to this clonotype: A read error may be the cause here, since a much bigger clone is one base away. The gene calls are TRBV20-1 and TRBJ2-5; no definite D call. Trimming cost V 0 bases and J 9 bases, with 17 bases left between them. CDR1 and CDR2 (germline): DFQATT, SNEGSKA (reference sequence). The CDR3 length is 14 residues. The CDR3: CSARDGPSGEAQYF. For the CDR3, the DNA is TGCAGTGCTAGAGACGGGCCCTCCGGCGAGGCCCAGTACTTC.

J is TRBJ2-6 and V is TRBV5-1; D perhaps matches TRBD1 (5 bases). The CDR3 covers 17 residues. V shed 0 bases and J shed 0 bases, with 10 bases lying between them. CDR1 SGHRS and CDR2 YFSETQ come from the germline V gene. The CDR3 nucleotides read TGCGCCAGCAGCTTGGAGGACACCCTCTCTGGGGCCAACGTCCTGACTTTC. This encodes CASSLEDTLSGANVLTF.

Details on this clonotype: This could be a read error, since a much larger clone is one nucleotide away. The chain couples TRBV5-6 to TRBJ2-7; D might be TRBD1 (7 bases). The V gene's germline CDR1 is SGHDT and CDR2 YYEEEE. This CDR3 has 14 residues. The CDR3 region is CASSDGGTDYGQYF. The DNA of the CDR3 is TGTGCCAGCAGCGATGGGGGGACAGATTACGGGCAGTACTTC. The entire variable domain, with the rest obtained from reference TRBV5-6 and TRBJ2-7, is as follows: DAGVTQSPTHLIKTRGQQVTLRCSPKSGHDTVSWYQQALGQGPQFIFQYYEEEERQRGNFPDRFSGHQFPNYSSELNVNALLLGDSALYLCASSDGGTDYGQYFGPGTRLTVT.

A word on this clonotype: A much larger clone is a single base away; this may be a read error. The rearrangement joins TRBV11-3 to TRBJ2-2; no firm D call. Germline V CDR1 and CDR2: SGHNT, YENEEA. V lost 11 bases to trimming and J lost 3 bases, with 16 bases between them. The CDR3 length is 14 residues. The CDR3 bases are TGTGCCGAGCACACAGTGTTGGACACCGGGGAGCTGTTTTTT. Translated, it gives CAEHTVLDTGELFF. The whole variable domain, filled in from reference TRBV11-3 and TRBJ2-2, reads EAGVVQSPRYKIIEKKQPVAFWCNPISGHNTLYWYLQNLGQGPELLIRYENEEAVDDSQLPKDRFSAERLKGVDSTLKIQPAELGDSAVYLCAEHTVLDTGELFFGEGSRLTVL.

The chain's CDR3 is CASSPDTGGRSSYEQYF. The CDR3 nucleotides are TGTGCCAGCAGCCCCGATACAGGCGGGAGGAGCTCCTACGAGCAGTACTTC. This chain links TRBV4-2 with TRBJ2-7; 8 positions match TRBD2. CDR3 length: 17 amino acids. Per the germline V gene, CDR1 is LGHNA and CDR2 is YNFKEQ. V lost 4 bases, J lost 0 bases, and 11 bases stayed unmatched.

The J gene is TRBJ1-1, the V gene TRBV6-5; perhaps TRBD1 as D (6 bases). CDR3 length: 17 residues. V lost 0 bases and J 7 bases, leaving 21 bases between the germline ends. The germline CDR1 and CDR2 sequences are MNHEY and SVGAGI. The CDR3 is CASSYSAQGGRKSEAFF. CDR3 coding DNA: TGTGCCAGCAGTTACTCCGCACAGGGAGGAAGAAAAAGTGAAGCTTTCTTT.

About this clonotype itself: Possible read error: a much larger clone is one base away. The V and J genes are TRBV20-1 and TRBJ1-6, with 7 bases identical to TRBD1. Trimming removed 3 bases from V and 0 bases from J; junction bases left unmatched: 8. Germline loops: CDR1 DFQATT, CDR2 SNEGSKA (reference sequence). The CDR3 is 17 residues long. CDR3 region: CSARSPDRNSYNSPLHF. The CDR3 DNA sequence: TGCAGTGCTAGGTCCCCGGACAGGAACTCCTATAATTCACCCCTCCACTTT.

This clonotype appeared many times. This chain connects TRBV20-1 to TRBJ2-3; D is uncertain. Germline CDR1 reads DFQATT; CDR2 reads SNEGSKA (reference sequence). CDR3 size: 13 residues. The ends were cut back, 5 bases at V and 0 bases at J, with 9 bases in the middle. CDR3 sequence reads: CSAAHLSTDTQYF. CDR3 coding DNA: TGCAGTGCTGCTCACCTTAGCACAGATACGCAGTATTTT.

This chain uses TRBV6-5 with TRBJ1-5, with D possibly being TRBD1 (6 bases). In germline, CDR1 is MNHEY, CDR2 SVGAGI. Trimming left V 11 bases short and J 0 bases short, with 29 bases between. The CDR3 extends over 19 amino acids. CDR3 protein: CAGCYSAGETRNSNQPQHF. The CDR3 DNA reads TGTGCCGGCTGTTACTCGGCAGGGGAAACACGTAATAGCAATCAGCCCCAGCATTTT.

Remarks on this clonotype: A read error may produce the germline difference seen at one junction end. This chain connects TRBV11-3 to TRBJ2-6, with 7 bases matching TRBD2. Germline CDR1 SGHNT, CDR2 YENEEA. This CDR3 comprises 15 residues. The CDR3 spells CASSLRGDGTNVVTF. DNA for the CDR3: TGTGCCAGCAGCTTACGGGGGGACGGGACCAACGTCGTGACTTTC.

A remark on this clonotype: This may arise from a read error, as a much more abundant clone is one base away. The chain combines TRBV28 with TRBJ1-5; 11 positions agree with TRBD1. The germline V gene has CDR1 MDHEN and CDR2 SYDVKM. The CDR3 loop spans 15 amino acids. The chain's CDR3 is CASSPPGQGGQSQHF. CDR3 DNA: TGTGCCAGCAGTCCGCCGGGACAGGGGGGTCAGTCCCAGCATTTT.

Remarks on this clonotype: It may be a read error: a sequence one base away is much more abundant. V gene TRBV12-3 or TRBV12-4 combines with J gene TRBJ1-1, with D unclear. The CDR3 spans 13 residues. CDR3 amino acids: CASSPSPNTEVFF. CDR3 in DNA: TGTGCCAGCAGCCCAAGTCCGAACACTGAAGTTTTCTTT.

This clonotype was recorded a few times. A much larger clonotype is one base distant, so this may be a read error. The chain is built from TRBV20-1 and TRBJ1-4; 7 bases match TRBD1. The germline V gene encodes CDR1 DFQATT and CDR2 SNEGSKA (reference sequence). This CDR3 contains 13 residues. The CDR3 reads CNATGEANEKLFF. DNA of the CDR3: TGCAATGCTACAGGGGAGGCTAATGAAAAACTGTTTTTT.

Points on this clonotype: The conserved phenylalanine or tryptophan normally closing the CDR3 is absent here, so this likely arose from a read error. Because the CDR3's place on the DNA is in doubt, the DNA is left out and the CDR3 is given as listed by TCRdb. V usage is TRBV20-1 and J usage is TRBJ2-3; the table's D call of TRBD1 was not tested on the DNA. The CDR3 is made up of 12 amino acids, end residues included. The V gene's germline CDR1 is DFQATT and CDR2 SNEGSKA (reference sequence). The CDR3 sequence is CSAMGRADSQYL.